The clone carrying this T cell receptor beta chain was seen many times. The data belong to a study of read filtering for tumor transcriptome and immune sequencing. On the study more broadly: The cohort had about 16 men and over eleven women aged roughly 47 to 90, mean roughly 65 years. TCR-mapped reads were about 4.05 to 11 million with IR-seq versus about 75 to 1,400 with RNA-seq.

The library was built from about 400 ng RNA with molecular barcoded adaptors for alpha/delta and beta/gamma chains. TCRdb redid the calling of the reads with MiXCR, one entry per CDR3 protein. This table holds approximately 57,000 distinct CDR3 sequences, more than 9% found once. Bone marrow was sampled from every patient at the time of active disease. CDR1 DFQATT and CDR2 SNEGSKA come from the germline V gene (reference sequence). The CDR3 length is 12 residues. Between the trimmed V and J ends, which lost 6 bases and 3 bases, there was a span of 11 bases. J is TRBJ1-2 and V is TRBV20-1; tentatively, D is TRBD1 (6 bases). The receptor was isolated from a donor aged 40 or over with multiple myeloma. The source material was a population of CD138-negative cells sorted from bone marrow. The CDR3 sequence: CSAVGADYGYTF. In nucleotides, the CDR3 is TGCAGTGCCGTGGGGGCCGACTATGGCTACACCTTC.